A single sample is the source of the 22 T cell receptor beta chains below, sequenced in a study of human T cells and chemical hapten exposure. TCRdb re-called the RACE reads through MiXCR, storing one row per CDR3 protein. The sample carries 150,000 to 200,000 distinct CDR3 sequences, almost 30% recorded once. Time point denoted: pre-sensitization, week 0. Treatment here: therapeutic diphenylcyclopropenone sensitization with weekly scalp DPC. The input for sequencing was whole blood, taken in connection with sensitization to the hapten diphenylcyclopropenone (DPC). The receptors derive from a woman in her twenties or thirties with alopecia areata. Some clones in this sample may be carry-over from other donors' samples.

The sample holds a few counts of this clonotype. The V and J genes are TRBV5-1 and TRBJ1-2; 7 bases match TRBD1. Unmatched junction bases numbered 8, after V lost 4 bases and J lost 5 bases. This CDR3 comprises 14 residues. Germline CDR1 is SGHRS and CDR2 is YFSETQ. DNA for the CDR3: TGCGCCAGCAGCCGGGGACAGCCCGAGTATGGCTACACCTTC. Residues: CASSRGQPEYGYTF.

This clonotype came up a few times. The chain combines TRBV20-1 with TRBJ2-1; D remains ambiguous. The V end was cut by 3 bases, the J end by 5 bases, with 11 bases between. There are 13 residues in the CDR3. Per germline, CDR1 DFQATT and CDR2 SNEGSKA (reference sequence). For the CDR3, the DNA is TGCAGTGCTAGTGTTACAGCAGACAATGAGCAGTTCTTC. It specifies CSASVTADNEQFF.

In its sample, this clonotype was seen a few times. The CDR3 DNA reads as TGCGCCAGCAGCCAAGGCTGGACTAGCGGGAGCCACGAGCAGTACTTC. Translated, it gives CASSQGWTSGSHEQYF. The genes are TRBV4-3 and TRBJ2-7; 13 nucleotides agree with TRBD2. Germline CDR1 is LGHNA and CDR2 is YSLEER. V lost 1 base to trimming and J lost 5 bases; unmatched junction nucleotides: 5. The CDR3 consists of 16 residues.

The V gene is TRBV7-9, the J gene TRBJ2-1; weak D call: TRBD2 (5 bases). The length of the CDR3 is 18 residues. Trimming stripped 4 bases from V and 4 bases from J, with 23 bases between. Looked up from germline, CDR1 is SEHNR and CDR2 is FQNEAQ (reference sequence). CDR3 protein: CASSSISVRSAAYNEQFF. The CDR3 region has the DNA TGTGCCAGCAGCTCTATTAGCGTCAGGTCTGCAGCTTACAATGAGCAGTTCTTC.

This clonotype was observed a few times. The chain links TRBV28 to TRBJ2-1; D possibly corresponds to TRBD2 (5 bases). V shed 2 bases and J shed 2 bases, with 10 bases lying between them. The CDR3 extends over 15 amino acids. CDR1 MDHEN and CDR2 SYDVKM come from the germline V gene. In DNA form, the CDR3 reads TGTGCCAGCAGTTTACGGGGATTTACCTACAATGAGCAGTTCTTC. This gives the protein CASSLRGFTYNEQFF.

The chain joins TRBV4-1 to TRBJ1-4; no definite D call. Germline CDR1 reads MGHRA; CDR2 reads YSYEKL. This CDR3 is 14 amino acids long. Trimming stripped 2 bases from V and 8 bases from J, with 12 bases between. The CDR3 loop reads CASSQFLRREKLFF. For the CDR3, the DNA is TGCGCCAGCAGCCAATTTCTACGGAGAGAAAAACTGTTTTTT.

This chain links TRBV28 with TRBJ1-6, with a weak D call TRBD1 (5 bases). Germline CDR1 is MDHEN and CDR2 is SYDVKM. V lost 5 bases to trimming and J lost 6 bases, with 14 bases between them. CDR3 size: 15 residues. For the CDR3, the DNA is TGTGCCAGCAGTGCCGGGACGCTCCTTAATTCACCCCTCCACTTT. This translates into CASSAGTLLNSPLHF.

The rearrangement links TRBV28 to TRBJ1-2, with unresolved D. The CDR3 totals 11 residues. Germline V lookup: CDR1 MDHEN, CDR2 SYDVKM. Trimming pared 9 bases from V and 5 bases from J, leaving 10 bases between. CDR3 sequence (DNA): TGTGCCAGTATGGCCCGTTATGGCTACACCTTC. It codes for CASMARYGYTF.

V and J are TRBV5-8 and TRBJ2-1, with 7 bases fitting TRBD1. V lost 4 bases and J lost 4; bases outside the gene matches: 11. In germline, CDR1 is SGHTS, CDR2 YDEGEE. The length of the CDR3 is 16 residues. The CDR3 DNA reads as TGTGCCAGCAGCCCCTGCGCGACAGGGAAATACAATGAGCAGTTCTTC. Amino acids: CASSPCATGKYNEQFF. Using reference TRBV5-8 and TRBJ2-1 for the parts outside the CDR3, the full variable domain is EAGVTQSPTHLIKTRGQQATLRCSPISGHTSVYWYQQALGLGLQFLLWYDEGEERNRGNFPPRFSGRQFPNYSSELNVNALELEDSALYLCASSPCATGKYNEQFFGPGTRLTVL.

The chain is built from TRBV5-1 and TRBJ1-1; D is ambiguous. The CDR3 is 15 residues long. Germline V gene sequence: CDR1 SGHRS, CDR2 YFSETQ. Trimming shortened V by 6 bases and J by 0 bases, and 15 bases separated the two germline ends. CDR3: CASNIQSNLNTEAFF. CDR3 in DNA: TGCGCCAGCAATATCCAATCTAACTTGAACACTGAAGCTTTCTTT.

J is TRBJ1-2 and V is TRBV4-1, with D possibly TRBD1 on 5 matching bases. This CDR3 has 17 amino acids. Germline V lookup: CDR1 MGHRA, CDR2 YSYEKL. V lost 4 bases, J lost 4 bases, and 22 bases lay in between. The CDR3 spells CASSLDMRSGQTYGYTF. In DNA form, the CDR3 reads TGCGCCAGCAGCCTGGATATGCGATCAGGGCAGACCTATGGCTACACCTTC.

This clonotype was recorded a few times. This chain uses TRBV28 with TRBJ2-5, with unresolved D. The CDR3 runs to 13 residues. Germline loops: CDR1 MDHEN, CDR2 SYDVKM. V was clipped by 7 bases and J by 3 bases, with 12 bases between them. The CDR3 nucleotides read TGTGCCAGCAAGCTACGTGATGAAGAGACCCAGTACTTC. Its translation: CASKLRDEETQYF.

This clonotype was detected only a few times. The chain combines TRBV7-3 with TRBJ2-2; 9 bases line up with TRBD1. The CDR3 sequence is 13 residues long. The V gene end was trimmed by 4 bases and the J gene end by 10 bases; junction bases not matched to a gene: 4. In germline, CDR1 is SGHTA, CDR2 FQGTGA. CDR3 sequence: CASSSQGATELFF. The DNA for the CDR3 is TGTGCCAGCAGCTCACAGGGGGCGACGGAGCTGTTTTTT.

This clonotype was observed at least ten times. The chain joins TRBV9 to TRBJ2-3; D gene uncertain. This CDR3 is built from 15 residues. Germline assignment: CDR1 SGDLS and CDR2 YYNGEE. The V and J ends lost 4 bases and 10 bases respectively, with 22 bases between them. CDR3 nucleotides: TGTGCCAGCAGCCCCGGGCAGTCCCCTCCCCTTGCGCAGTATTTT. Protein sequence: CASSPGQSPPLAQYF.

The V gene is TRBV28, the J gene TRBJ2-3; 13 bases map to TRBD2. CDR1 and CDR2 (germline): MDHEN, SYDVKM. J gave up 2 bases and V 4 bases, and 9 bases lay outside the gene matches. The CDR3 is 18 amino acids. As DNA, the CDR3 is TGTGCCAGCAGTTCCTCGACTAGCGGGAGGCTATACACAGATACGCAGTATTTT. Protein product: CASSSSTSGRLYTDTQYF.

This chain connects TRBV13 to TRBJ2-1; 14 nucleotides align to TRBD2. Germline loops: CDR1 PRHDT, CDR2 FYEKMQ (reference sequence). The CDR3 contains 16 residues. V shed 5 bases and J 12 bases; nucleotides not matched to a gene: 12. The CDR3 DNA follows: TGTGCCAGCAGCCCATACAGGGGACTAGCGGGAGCGGCGCAGTTCTTC. Translating gives CASSPYRGLAGAAQFF.

The chain carries TRBV7-9 and TRBJ1-3; D is uncertain. The CDR3 consists of 13 residues. The germline CDR1 and CDR2 sequences are SEHNR and FQNEAQ (reference sequence). V gave up 7 bases and J gave up 2 bases, with 9 bases separating them. CDR3 sequence (DNA): TGTGCCAGCACCCTCAGTACTGGAAACACCATATATTTT. It is translated as CASTLSTGNTIYF.

The rearrangement links TRBV5-1 to TRBJ1-1; 7 bases agree with TRBD1. The CDR3 is 15 amino acids. Germline V CDR1 and CDR2: SGHRS, YFSETQ. Losses at the gene ends were 4 bases for V and 1 base for J; bases not matched to a gene: 7. The CDR3 coding sequence is TGCGCCAGCAGCCCCCAGACAGGGAAGAACACTGAAGCTTTCTTT. Amino acids: CASSPQTGKNTEAFF.

The chain links TRBV7-2 to TRBJ2-7; a possible D gene is TRBD2 (6 bases). CDR3 length: 14 residues. The germline V gene has CDR1 SGHTA and CDR2 FQGNSA. V was clipped by 5 bases and J by 6 bases, with 17 bases between them. The CDR3 DNA follows: TGTGCCAGCAGCCCCTGGGACTCGGGCGGCGAGCAGTACTTC. This gives the protein CASSPWDSGGEQYF.

This chain links TRBV7-2 with TRBJ2-3; possible D gene TRBD2, 6 bases. V was trimmed by 3 bases and J by 5 bases, leaving 9 bases between them. The CDR3 contains 13 residues. The germline V gene has CDR1 SGHTA and CDR2 FQGNSA. CDR3: CASSLGGLDTQYF. DNA of the CDR3: TGTGCCAGCAGCTTGGGGGGTTTAGATACGCAGTATTTT. Full variable domain (outside the CDR3, taken from reference TRBV7-2 and TRBJ2-3): GAGVSQSPSNKVTEKGKDVELRCDPISGHTALYWYRQSLGQGLEFLIYFQGNSAPDKSGLPSDRFSAERTGGSVSTLTIQRTQQEDSAVYLCASSLGGLDTQYFGPGTRLTVL.

A single count supports this clonotype. The rearrangement uses TRBV6-2 or TRBV6-3 and TRBJ2-7; TRBD1 matches 10 bases. This CDR3 is built from 14 residues. Losses at the gene ends were 0 bases for V and 7 bases for J; bases not matched to a gene: 3. The germline V gene has CDR1 MNHEY and CDR2 SVGEGT. CDR3 sequence (DNA): TGTGCCAGCAGTTACTCGCCGGGACAGGGGGAGCAGTACTTC. Its translation is CASSYSPGQGEQYF.

The gene calls are TRBV12-3 or TRBV12-4 and TRBJ2-3, with D possibly being TRBD2 (5 bases). The germline V and J ends were trimmed by 6 bases and 4 bases, with 14 bases remaining between them. This CDR3 is 14 amino acids long. The CDR3 sequence: CASSPMDSADTQYF. The CDR3 region has the DNA TGTGCCAGCAGCCCGATGGACTCCGCAGATACGCAGTATTTT.